This is a list of T cell receptor beta chains from one sample in a study of CD8 T cells in ankylosing spondylitis. TCRdb ran MiXCR on the 5' RACE reads and lists one entry per CDR3 protein. The sample has around 230,000 distinct CDR3 sequences, around 7.8% seen once; the top ten hold almost 7%. Input material: blood, either unsorted or a sorted T cell fraction (not recorded which). These receptors were taken from a male donor with ankylosing spondylitis or in good health (not recorded which). CDR3s include the opening cysteine and the closing phenylalanine or tryptophan. A D gene is named only where the DNA matches it firmly. Only some rows state a clone size, as once, few, many or a class for expanded clones.

CDR3aa	CDR3nt	abundance	d_gene	v_gene	j_gene
CAVRASGGEQYF	TGTGCCGTCAGGGCCTCGGGGGGGGAGCAGTACTTC	many	TRBD2	TRBV10-3	TRBJ2-7
CASSLGEAQSAEAFF	TGTGCCAGCAGCTTAGGAGAAGCGCAGTCCGCTGAAGCTTTCTTT	many	.	TRBV11-1	TRBJ1-1
CATSDLTSGLRNEQFF	TGTGCCACCAGTGATTTGACTAGCGGGCTCCGCAATGAGCAGTTCTTC	many	TRBD2	TRBV24-1	TRBJ2-1
CSARGTSGGIFYNEQFF	TGCAGTGCTAGGGGGACTAGCGGGGGAATCTTCTACAATGAGCAGTTCTTC	many	TRBD2	TRBV20-1	TRBJ2-1
CASSPAQGQPQHF	TGTGCCAGCAGCCCTGCGCAAGGTCAGCCCCAGCATTTT	few	.	TRBV7-2	TRBJ1-5
CASSFRGTGELFF	TGCGCCAGCAGCTTTCGGGGGACCGGGGAGCTGTTTTTT	few	.	TRBV5-1	TRBJ2-2
CASSDRLSYGYTF	TGTGCCAGCAGTGACAGGCTCTCCTATGGCTACACCTTC	many	.	TRBV28	TRBJ1-2
CSVGQARGGPQHF	TGCAGCGTTGGACAGGCCCGGGGGGGGCCCCAGCATTTT	few	.	TRBV29-1	TRBJ1-5
CSASPGGGNEQFF	TGCAGTGCTAGCCCCGGCGGAGGGAATGAGCAGTTCTTC	many	.	TRBV20-1	TRBJ2-1
CASSRSWSTGELFF	TGTGCCAGCTCCAGGAGCTGGAGCACCGGGGAGCTGTTTTTT	many	.	TRBV6-1	TRBJ2-2
CSATHRDTHSYEQYF	TGCAGTGCTACCCACCGGGACACCCACTCCTACGAGCAGTACTTC	many	.	TRBV20-1	TRBJ2-7
CASSPTGEYEQFF	TGCGCCAGCAGCCCTACCGGGGAGTATGAGCAGTTCTTC	many	.	TRBV5-1	TRBJ2-1
CASSTTTGTLGEQYF	TGCGCCAGCAGCACGACCACAGGGACCCTCGGAGAGCAGTACTTC	many	.	TRBV5-1	TRBJ2-7
CSARGTGNSNQPQHF	TGCAGTGCTAGAGGGACAGGGAATAGCAATCAGCCCCAGCATTTT	many	TRBD1	TRBV20-1	TRBJ1-5
CASSRGGSDNEQFF	TGTGCCAGCAGCCGCGGGGGGTCGGACAATGAGCAGTTCTTC	.	TRBD2	TRBV3-1	TRBJ2-1
CSARGAVGASGQETQYF	TGCAGTGCTAGAGGGGCCGTGGGGGCTAGCGGACAAGAGACCCAGTACTTC	few	.	TRBV20-1	TRBJ2-5
CASSQGGDTAYEQYF	TGCGCCAGCAGCCAAGGAGGCGACACGGCCTACGAGCAGTACTTC	many	.	TRBV4-3	TRBJ2-7
CASGAWAGAYNEQFF	TGTGCCAGTGGCGCCTGGGCGGGGGCCTACAATGAGCAGTTCTTC	.	TRBD2	TRBV19	TRBJ2-1
CASSLGTGAGYGYTF	TGTGCCAGCAGCTTAGGGACAGGGGCCGGCTATGGCTACACCTTC	few	TRBD1	TRBV11-2	TRBJ1-2
CASTDTEKLFF	TGTGCCAGCACCGATACTGAAAAACTGTTTTTT	many	.	TRBV7-9	TRBJ1-4
CSARDLWTSGYTDTQYF	TGCAGTGCTAGAGACCTATGGACTAGCGGATACACAGATACGCAGTATTTT	many	TRBD2	TRBV20-1	TRBJ2-3
CASSLNPTQDRTYSNQPQHF	TGCGCCAGCAGTTTGAACCCTACTCAGGACAGGACCTATAGCAATCAGCCCCAGCATTTT	many	TRBD1	TRBV5-1	TRBJ1-5
CASSARQGAYGYTF	TGCGCCAGCAGCGCTCGACAGGGGGCCTATGGCTACACCTTC	many	TRBD1	TRBV5-1	TRBJ1-2